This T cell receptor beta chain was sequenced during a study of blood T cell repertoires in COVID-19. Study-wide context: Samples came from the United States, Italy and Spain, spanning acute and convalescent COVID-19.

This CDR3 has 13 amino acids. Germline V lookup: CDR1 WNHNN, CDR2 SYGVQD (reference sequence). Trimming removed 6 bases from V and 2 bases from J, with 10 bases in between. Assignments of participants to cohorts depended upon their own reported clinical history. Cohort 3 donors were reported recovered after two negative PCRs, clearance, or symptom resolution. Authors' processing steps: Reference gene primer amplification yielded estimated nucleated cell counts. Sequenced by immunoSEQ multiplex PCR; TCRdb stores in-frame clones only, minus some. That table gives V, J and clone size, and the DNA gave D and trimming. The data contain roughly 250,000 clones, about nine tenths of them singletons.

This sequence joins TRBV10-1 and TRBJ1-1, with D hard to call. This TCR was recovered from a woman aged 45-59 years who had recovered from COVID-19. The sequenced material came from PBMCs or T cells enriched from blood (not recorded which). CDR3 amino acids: CASRGGPNTEAFF. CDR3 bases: TGCGCCAGCAGGGGAGGACCCAACACTGAAGCTTTCTTT.